This T cell receptor beta chain derives from a study of identical twins. Study results and caveats: In zero-insertion analyses, partial confounding could arise from invariant MAIT and iNKT cells. Twins showed weaker excess sharing in their beta out-of-frame sequences.

Template switching introduced a universal primer site, and the cDNA bore unique molecular identifiers. TCRdb called the 5' RACE reads again in MiXCR, with one record for every CDR3 protein. Among around 340,000 distinct CDR3 sequences, roughly 10% were seen once, and the ten largest hold over 7%. Per the germline V gene, CDR1 is SGHDT and CDR2 is YYEEEE. The CDR3 runs 14 residues. A note on this clonotype: Its target is not known. This may arise from a read error, as a much more abundant clone is one base away.

This TCR came from a woman aged 45-65 years in good health. Sequencing used naive T cells sorted from blood. J is TRBJ1-2 and V is TRBV5-6, with TRBD1 matching over 7 bases. CDR3 sequence (DNA): TGTGCCAGCAGCTTGCCCGGGACAGACTACGGCTACACCTTC. This gives the protein CASSLPGTDYGYTF.